This T cell receptor (beta chain) was obtained from a study of blood T cell repertoires in COVID-19. Profiling relied on immunoSEQ multiplex PCR, and the TCRdb table lists in-frame clones only, not all of them. The sample lists tens of thousands of clones; 89% were seen once. The sequence was obtained from a woman in her 50s with active COVID-19. Sequencing was performed on peripheral blood.

The CDR3 coding sequence is TGCGCCAGCAGCCAACGGGGAACTGAAGCTTTCTTT. Its protein product is CASSQRGTEAFF. The J gene is TRBJ1-1, the V gene TRBV5-1; D is unresolved. V was trimmed by 4 bases and J by 5 bases, leaving 9 bases between them. The CDR3 totals 12 residues. Germline CDR1 is SGHRS and CDR2 is YFSETQ.